This note documents a single T cell receptor beta chain sequence. Its antigen is currently unknown. The entry originates in a study of shared clonotypes between healthy human individuals. General observations from the study: A small donor pool kept down the genetic and exposure-history diversity that was represented.

The CDR3 length is 15 residues. Germline V gene lookup returns CDR1 SGHAT and CDR2 FQNNGV. V was shortened by 1 base and J by 0 bases, with 7 bases between the two germline ends. Generated by immunoSEQ multiplex PCR, the TCRdb table keeps only in-frame clones and is missing some. The sample contains about 2.5 million clones, approximately 90% of which appear only once. The rearrangement joins TRBV11-2 to TRBJ2-4, with D possibly TRBD2 on 6 matching bases. The clonotype originates from a man between 18 and 29 years old in good health. Some clones in this sample may be carry-over from other donors' samples. Sequenced input: naive CD4+ T cells from PBMCs. Subset of the sample: CD45RA+ positively selected. CDR3 sequence (DNA): TGTGCCAGCAGCTTAGCGGGGGTAGCCAAAAACATTCAGTACTTC. Its protein is CASSLAGVAKNIQYF.